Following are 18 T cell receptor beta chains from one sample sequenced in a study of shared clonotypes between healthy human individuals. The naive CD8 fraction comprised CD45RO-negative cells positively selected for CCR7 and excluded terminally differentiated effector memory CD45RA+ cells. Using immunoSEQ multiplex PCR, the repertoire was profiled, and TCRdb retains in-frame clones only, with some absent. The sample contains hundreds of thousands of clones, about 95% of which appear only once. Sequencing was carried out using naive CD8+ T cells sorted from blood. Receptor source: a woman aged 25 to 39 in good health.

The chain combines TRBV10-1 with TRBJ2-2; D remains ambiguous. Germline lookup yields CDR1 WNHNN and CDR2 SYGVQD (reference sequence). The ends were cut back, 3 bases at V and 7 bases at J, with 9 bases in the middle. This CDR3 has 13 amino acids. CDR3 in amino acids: CASSDGWSGELFF. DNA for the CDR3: TGCGCCAGCAGTGATGGGTGGAGCGGGGAGCTGTTTTTT.

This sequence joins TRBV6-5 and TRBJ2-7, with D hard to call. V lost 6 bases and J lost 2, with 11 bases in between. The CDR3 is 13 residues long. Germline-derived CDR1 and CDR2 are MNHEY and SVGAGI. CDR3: CASSQSRAYEQYF. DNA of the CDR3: TGTGCCAGCAGCCAATCTCGGGCCTACGAGCAGTACTTC.

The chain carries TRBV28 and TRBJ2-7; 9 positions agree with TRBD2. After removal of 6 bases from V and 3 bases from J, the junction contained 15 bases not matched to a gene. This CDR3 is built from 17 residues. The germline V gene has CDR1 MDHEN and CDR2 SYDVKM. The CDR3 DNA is TGTGCCAGCAGCCCACTGTCGGCTAGCGGGATAATCTACGAGCAGTACTTC. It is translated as CASSPLSASGIIYEQYF.

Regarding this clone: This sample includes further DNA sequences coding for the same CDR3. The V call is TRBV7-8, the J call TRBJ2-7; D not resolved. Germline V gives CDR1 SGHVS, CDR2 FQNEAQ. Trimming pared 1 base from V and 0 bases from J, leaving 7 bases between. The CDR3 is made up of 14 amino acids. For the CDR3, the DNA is TGTGCCAGCAGCTTAGTCGGCGGCTCCTACGAGCAGTACTTC. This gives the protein CASSLVGGSYEQYF.

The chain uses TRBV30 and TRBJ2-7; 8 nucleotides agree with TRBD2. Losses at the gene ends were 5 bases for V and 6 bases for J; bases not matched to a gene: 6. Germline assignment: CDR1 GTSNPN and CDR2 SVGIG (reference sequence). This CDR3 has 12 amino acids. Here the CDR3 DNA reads TGTGCCTGGGCCGGACTAGCAGGCGAGCAGTACTTC. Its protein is CAWAGLAGEQYF.

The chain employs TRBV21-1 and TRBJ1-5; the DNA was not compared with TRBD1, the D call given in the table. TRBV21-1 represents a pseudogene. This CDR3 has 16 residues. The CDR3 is CASSKAGQGYNQPQHF. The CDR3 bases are TGTGCCAGCAGCAAAGCGGGACAGGGGTATAATCAGCCCCAGCATTTT.

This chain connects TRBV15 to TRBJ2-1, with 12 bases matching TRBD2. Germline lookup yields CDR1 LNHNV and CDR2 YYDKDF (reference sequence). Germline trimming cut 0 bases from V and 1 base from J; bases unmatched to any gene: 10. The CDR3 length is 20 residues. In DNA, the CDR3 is TGTGCCACCAGCAGAGATCATCTAGCGGGAGGGTACGATTCCTACAATGAGCAGTTCTTC. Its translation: CATSRDHLAGGYDSYNEQFF. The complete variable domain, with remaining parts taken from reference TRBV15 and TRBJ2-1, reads DAMVIQNPRYQVTQFGKPVTLSCSQTLNHNVMYWYQQKSSQAPKLLFHYYDKDFNNEADTPDNFQSRRPNTSFCFLDIRSPGLGDTAMYLCATSRDHLAGGYDSYNEQFFGPGTRLTVL.

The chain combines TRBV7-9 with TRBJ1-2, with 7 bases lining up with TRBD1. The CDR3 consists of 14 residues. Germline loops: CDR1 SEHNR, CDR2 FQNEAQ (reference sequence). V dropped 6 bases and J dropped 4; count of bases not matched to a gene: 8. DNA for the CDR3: TGTGCCAGCAGTCCCGACAGGGCCCTCTATGGCTACACCTTC. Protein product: CASSPDRALYGYTF.

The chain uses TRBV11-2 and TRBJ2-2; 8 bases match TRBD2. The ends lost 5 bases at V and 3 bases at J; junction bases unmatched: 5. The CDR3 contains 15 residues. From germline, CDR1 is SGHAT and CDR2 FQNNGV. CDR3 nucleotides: TGTGCCAGCAGCCCAGCGGGAGATTACACCGGGGAGCTGTTTTTT. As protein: CASSPAGDYTGELFF.

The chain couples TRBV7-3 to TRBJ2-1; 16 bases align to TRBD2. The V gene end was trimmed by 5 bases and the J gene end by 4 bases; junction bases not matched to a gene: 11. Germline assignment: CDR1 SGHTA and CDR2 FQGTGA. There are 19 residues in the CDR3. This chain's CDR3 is CASSRTGTSGRAIYNEQFF. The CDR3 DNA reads TGTGCCAGCAGCCGAACTGGGACTAGCGGGAGGGCTATATACAATGAGCAGTTCTTC.

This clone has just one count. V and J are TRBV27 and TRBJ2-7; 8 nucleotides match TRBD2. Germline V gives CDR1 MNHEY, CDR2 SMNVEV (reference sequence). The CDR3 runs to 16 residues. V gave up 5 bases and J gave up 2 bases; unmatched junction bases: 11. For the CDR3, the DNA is TGTGCCAGCAGTCTCATCAGGACTAGCCCGACCTACGAGCAGTACTTC. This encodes CASSLIRTSPTYEQYF.

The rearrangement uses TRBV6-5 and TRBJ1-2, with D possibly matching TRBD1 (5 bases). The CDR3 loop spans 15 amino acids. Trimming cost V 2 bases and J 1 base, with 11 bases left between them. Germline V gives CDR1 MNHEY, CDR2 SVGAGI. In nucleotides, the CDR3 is TGTGCCAGCAGTTACGCTCAGACAGATAACTATGGCTACACCTTC. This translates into CASSYAQTDNYGYTF.

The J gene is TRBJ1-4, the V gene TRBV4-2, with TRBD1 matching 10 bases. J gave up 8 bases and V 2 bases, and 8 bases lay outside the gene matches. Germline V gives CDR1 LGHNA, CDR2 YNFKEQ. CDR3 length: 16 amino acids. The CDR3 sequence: CASSQTGDRGEEKLFF. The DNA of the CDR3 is TGTGCCAGCAGCCAAACCGGGGACAGGGGAGAAGAAAAACTGTTTTTT.

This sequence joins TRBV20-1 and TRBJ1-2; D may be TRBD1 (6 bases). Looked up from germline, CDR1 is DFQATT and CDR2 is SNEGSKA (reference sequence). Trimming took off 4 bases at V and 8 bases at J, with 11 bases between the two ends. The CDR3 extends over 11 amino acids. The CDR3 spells CSATTGPGYTF. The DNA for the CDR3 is TGCAGTGCTACAACAGGGCCCGGCTACACCTTC.

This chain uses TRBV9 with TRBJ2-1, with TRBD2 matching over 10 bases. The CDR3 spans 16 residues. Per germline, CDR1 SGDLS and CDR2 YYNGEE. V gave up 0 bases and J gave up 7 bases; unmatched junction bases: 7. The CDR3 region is CASSVVGAGGLNEQFF. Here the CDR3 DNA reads TGTGCCAGCAGCGTAGTGGGAGCGGGAGGGCTTAATGAGCAGTTCTTC.

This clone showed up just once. As DNA, the CDR3 is TGTGCCAGCAGTTCAGGACAGGGTACAGGCTATGGCTACACCTTC. Translated: CASSSGQGTGYGYTF. The chain employs TRBV27 and TRBJ1-2; 8 nucleotides line up with TRBD1. Unmatched junction bases numbered 8, after V lost 4 bases and J lost 4 bases. CDR1 is MNHEY and CDR2 is SMNVEV in the germline V gene (reference sequence). This CDR3 has 15 residues.

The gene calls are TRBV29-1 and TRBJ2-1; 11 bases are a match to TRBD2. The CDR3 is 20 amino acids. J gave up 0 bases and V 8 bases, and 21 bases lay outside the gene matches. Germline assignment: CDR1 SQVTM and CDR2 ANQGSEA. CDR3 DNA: TGCAGCATTGTGGGGGCGGTGATAGCGGGAGGGCCGGGCTCCTACAATGAGCAGTTCTTC. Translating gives CSIVGAVIAGGPGSYNEQFF.

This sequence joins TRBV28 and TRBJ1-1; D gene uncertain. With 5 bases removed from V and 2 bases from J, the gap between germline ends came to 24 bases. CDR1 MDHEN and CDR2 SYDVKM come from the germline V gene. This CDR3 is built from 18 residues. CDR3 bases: TGTGCCAGCAGTCCCGTCGCCGGTCGGTCAGTAGGAAACACTGAAGCTTTCTTT. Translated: CASSPVAGRSVGNTEAFF.